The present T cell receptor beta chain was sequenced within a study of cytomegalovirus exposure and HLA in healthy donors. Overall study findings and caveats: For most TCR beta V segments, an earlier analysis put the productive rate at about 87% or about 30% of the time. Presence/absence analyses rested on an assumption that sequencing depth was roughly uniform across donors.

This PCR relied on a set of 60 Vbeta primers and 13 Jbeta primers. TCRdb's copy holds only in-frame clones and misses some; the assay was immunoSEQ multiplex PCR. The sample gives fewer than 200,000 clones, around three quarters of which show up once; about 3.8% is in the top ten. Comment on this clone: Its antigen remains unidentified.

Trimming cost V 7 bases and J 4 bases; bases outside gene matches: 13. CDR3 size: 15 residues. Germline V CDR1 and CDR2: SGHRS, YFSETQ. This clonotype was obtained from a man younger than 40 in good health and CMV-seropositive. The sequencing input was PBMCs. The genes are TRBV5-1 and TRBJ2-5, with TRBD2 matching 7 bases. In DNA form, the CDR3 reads TGCGCCAGCGCGACCGGTCGACTAGCTGGAGAGACCCAGTACTTC. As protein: CASATGRLAGETQYF.